The present T cell receptor (beta chain) was sequenced within a study of CD8+ T cells in alopecia areata. About the study: Tofacitinib was given for 6 to 18 months, then stopped for 6 months.

V was cut by 0 bases and J by 6 bases, with 9 bases left in between. Germline-derived CDR1 and CDR2 are SGDLS and YYNGEE. The CDR3 covers 14 residues. Study results and caveats: An increase in clonality over normal scalp was evident in lesional scalp, especially alopecia totalis/universalis.

To note about this clone: Antigen: not known.

cDNA reverse transcribed from extracted RNA served as the sequencing template. Profiling relied on immunoSEQ multiplex PCR, and the TCRdb table lists in-frame clones only, not all of them. In the table there are over 200,000 clones, about 60% of which are singletons. The chain links TRBV9 to TRBJ2-2; D ambiguous. The sample here was CD4+ T cells sorted from blood, taken at week 0. The sequence was obtained from a human donor with alopecia areata. The CDR3 region is CASSVARIAGELFF. The CDR3 DNA is TGTGCCAGCAGCGTAGCGCGGATCGCCGGGGAGCTGTTTTTT.